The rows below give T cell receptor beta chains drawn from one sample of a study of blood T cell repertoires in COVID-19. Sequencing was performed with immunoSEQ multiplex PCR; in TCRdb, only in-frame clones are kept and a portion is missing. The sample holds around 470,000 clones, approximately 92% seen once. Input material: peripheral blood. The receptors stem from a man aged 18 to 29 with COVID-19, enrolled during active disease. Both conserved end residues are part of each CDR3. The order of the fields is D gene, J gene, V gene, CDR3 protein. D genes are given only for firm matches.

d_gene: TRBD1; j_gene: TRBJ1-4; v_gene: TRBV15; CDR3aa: CATSRTIAGGLNEKLFF
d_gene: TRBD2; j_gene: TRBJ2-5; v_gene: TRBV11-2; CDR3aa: CASSLDGLAGLGGETQYF
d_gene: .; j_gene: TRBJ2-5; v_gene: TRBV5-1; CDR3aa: CASSFLETQYF
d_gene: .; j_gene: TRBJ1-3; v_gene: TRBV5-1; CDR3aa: CASSRTVDSGNTIYF
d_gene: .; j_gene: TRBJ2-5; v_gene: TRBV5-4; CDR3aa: CASSLAGGRVRKETQYF
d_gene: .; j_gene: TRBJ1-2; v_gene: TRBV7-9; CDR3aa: CASSGEVRVGYTF
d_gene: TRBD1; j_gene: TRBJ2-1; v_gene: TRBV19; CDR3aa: CAGTGALYNEQFF
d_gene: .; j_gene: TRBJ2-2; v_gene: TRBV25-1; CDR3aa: CASSGQEVTGELFF
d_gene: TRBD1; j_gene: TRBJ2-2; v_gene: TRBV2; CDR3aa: CASRTGGNTGELFF
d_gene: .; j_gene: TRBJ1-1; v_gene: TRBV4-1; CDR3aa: CASSQGQLNTEAFF
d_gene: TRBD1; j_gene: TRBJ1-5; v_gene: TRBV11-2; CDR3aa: CASSLSGTEVNQPQHF
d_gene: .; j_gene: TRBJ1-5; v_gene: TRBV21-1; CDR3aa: CASQKEREGEQPQHF
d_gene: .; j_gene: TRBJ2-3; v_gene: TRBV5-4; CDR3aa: CASSKVGKPTDTQYF
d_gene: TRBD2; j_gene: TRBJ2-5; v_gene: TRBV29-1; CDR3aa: CSLSSSGTGRDQYF
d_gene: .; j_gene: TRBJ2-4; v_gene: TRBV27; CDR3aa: CASSLWQGGRNIQYF